One TCR beta chain is described in this entry. Looked up from germline, CDR1 is MRHNA and CDR2 is SNTAGT. The CDR3 has 14 residues. V shed 5 bases and J 4 bases; nucleotides not matched to a gene: 4. In the authors' workflow: Reference gene primer amplification yielded estimated nucleated cell counts. The method was immunoSEQ multiplex PCR; TCRdb's version includes in-frame clones alone and lacks a portion of them. The V and J calls and clone size come from that table; D and trimming were worked out from the DNA. The sample shows 120,000 or so clones, less than 80% of them seen only once. The sample originates from a study of blood T cell repertoires in COVID-19. About the research overall: COVID-19 samples from acute and convalescent phases originated in the United States, Italy and Spain. PBMCs, B-cell-depleted T cells, or T cells provided the cDNA or gDNA that made up the material.

The gene calls are TRBV6-4 and TRBJ2-3, with 9 positions matching TRBD2. What was sequenced was peripheral blood. The receptor's source is a man between 50 and 59 years old with acute or convalescent COVID-19. The CDR3 sequence is CASSYSGRPDTQYF. In DNA, the CDR3 is TGTGCCAGCAGTTATAGCGGGAGACCAGATACGCAGTATTTT.